The 16 T cell receptor beta chains listed next were all sequenced from one sample in a study of Ad26.COV2.S vaccination and SARS-CoV-2 variants. Here immunoSEQ multiplex PCR was the method, and the copy in TCRdb shows in-frame clones only, minus some. The table includes hundreds of thousands of clones, around nine tenths detected once. Treatment denoted: about 20 received Ad26.COV2.S at low or high dose, single or two shots; a few received placebo; per-sample allocation not given. Day 63 after the first injection of vaccine or placebo was the sampling time. The source was peripheral blood, collected in a trial of Ad26.COV2.S vaccine versus placebo. Receptors originate from a person between 18 and 65 years old who received the Ad26.COV2.S COVID-19 vaccine or a placebo.

The V and J genes are TRBV27 and TRBJ1-4; TRBD1 is a possible D gene (5 bases). CDR1 is MNHEY and CDR2 is SMNVEV in the germline V gene (reference sequence). The CDR3 sequence is 14 residues long. V was clipped by 5 bases and J by 10 bases, with 17 bases between them. Here the CDR3 DNA reads TGTGCCAGCAGTCCCAATTCTCAGGGAGGAAAACTGTTTTTT. Translation gives CASSPNSQGGKLFF.

V usage is TRBV11-1 and J usage is TRBJ1-1; 7 bases fit TRBD1. The V segment lost 7 bases and the J segment 1 base; nucleotides outside the gene matches: 6. The germline V gene has CDR1 SGHAT and CDR2 FQDESV (reference sequence). The CDR3 length is 14 residues. CDR3 sequence (DNA): TGTGCCAGCATCGAGGGGGCTAGGAACACTGAAGCTTTCTTT. It codes for CASIEGARNTEAFF. Full variable domain (missing parts from reference TRBV11-1 and TRBJ1-1): EAEVAQSPRYKITEKSQAVAFWCDPISGHATLYWYRQILGQGPELLVQFQDESVVDDSQLPKDRFSAERLKGVDSTLKIQPAELGDSAMYLCASIEGARNTEAFFGQGTRLTVV.

The gene calls are TRBV7-2 and TRBJ2-7, with no clear D. The V and J ends lost 3 bases and 1 base respectively, with 4 bases between them. From germline, CDR1 is SGHTA and CDR2 FQGNSA. This CDR3 is built from 12 residues. The CDR3 here is CASSFHSYEQYF. The DNA of the CDR3 is TGTGCCAGCAGCTTCCATTCCTACGAGCAGTACTTC.

Concerning this clone itself: Different DNA sequences within this sample yield the same CDR3. The chain is built from TRBV18 and TRBJ1-6; 8 bases are shared with TRBD1. CDR3 length: 14 amino acids. V dropped 3 bases and J dropped 7; count of bases not matched to a gene: 2. Germline loops: CDR1 KGHSH, CDR2 LQKENI. DNA for the CDR3: TGTGCCAGCTCACCTGGACAGGGCAATTCACCCCTCCACTTT. This translates into CASSPGQGNSPLHF.

This sequence joins TRBV25-1 and TRBJ1-6; D not certain. The CDR3 is 15 residues long. Germline V lookup: CDR1 MGHDK, CDR2 SYGVNS. V lost 6 bases and J lost 5, with 14 bases in between. The CDR3 loop reads CASSPSQLNNSPLHF. The CDR3 nucleotides are TGTGCCAGCAGCCCATCACAGCTCAATAATTCACCCCTCCACTTT.

This CDR3 is CSAYGQGTQYF. The CDR3 DNA follows: TGCAGTGCTTACGGGCAGGGTACGCAGTATTTT. The V gene is TRBV20-1, the J gene TRBJ2-3, with D possibly matching TRBD1 (5 bases). CDR1 and CDR2 from the germline V gene are DFQATT and SNEGSKA (reference sequence). The V end lost 5 bases, the J end lost 8 bases, and 11 bases lay between the germline ends. The CDR3 is 11 amino acids.

The J gene is TRBJ2-5, the V gene TRBV5-1; D perhaps matches TRBD2 (5 bases). CDR1 is SGHRS and CDR2 is YFSETQ in the germline V gene. V was cut by 0 bases and J by 4 bases, with 13 bases left in between. The CDR3 spans 15 residues. The DNA of the CDR3 is TGCGCCAGCAGCTTGGACCCCGGTGGGAGAGAGACCCAGTACTTC. The encoded protein is CASSLDPGGRETQYF.

The chain joins TRBV20-1 to TRBJ2-1; a weak D match, TRBD1 (6 bases). Germline loops: CDR1 DFQATT, CDR2 SNEGSKA (reference sequence). Trimming removed 6 bases at V and 8 bases at J, with 11 bases between. The CDR3 sequence is 11 residues long. CDR3: CSAGAPDEQFF. The CDR3 nucleotides are TGCAGTGCGGGGGCACCCGATGAGCAGTTCTTC.

This sequence joins TRBV7-3 and TRBJ2-2, with D maybe TRBD1 (5 bases). The germline V gene encodes CDR1 SGHTA and CDR2 FQGTGA. The CDR3 covers 15 residues. Trimming removed 1 base at V and 7 bases at J, with 13 bases between. CDR3 in DNA: TGTGCCAGCAGCTTAAATACAGGTGGCGGCGGGGAGCTGTTTTTT. As protein: CASSLNTGGGGELFF.

The V gene is TRBV12-3 or TRBV12-4, the J gene TRBJ2-7; D remains ambiguous. The CDR3 spans 11 residues. Trimming cost V 6 bases and J 8 bases, with 11 bases left between them. CDR3 coding DNA: TGTGCCAGCAGCTCCATTGACAAGCAGTACTTC. Translating it yields CASSSIDKQYF.

V gene TRBV4-1 combines with J gene TRBJ2-1; maybe TRBD2 (6 bases). This CDR3 contains 15 residues. The germline V gene has CDR1 MGHRA and CDR2 YSYEKL. V was clipped by 1 base and J by 9 bases, with 16 bases between them. Written as DNA, the CDR3 is TGCGCCAGCAGCCAAGTTGGCCGCTACGGGGGTGAGCAGTTCTTC. Translating gives CASSQVGRYGGEQFF.

This clone was detected only once. This sequence joins TRBV5-1 and TRBJ2-7; TRBD2 aligns across 12 bases. There are 16 residues in the CDR3. From germline, CDR1 is SGHRS and CDR2 YFSETQ. The junction had 14 bases not matched to a gene; V was cut back by 4 bases and J by 9 bases. The DNA for the CDR3 is TGCGCCAGCAGCCTCCGACTAGCGGGGGACTCAGGGTCGCAGTACTTC. Encoded protein: CASSLRLAGDSGSQYF.

This clone was recorded once. The V and J genes are TRBV5-4 and TRBJ2-7; D could derive from TRBD1 or TRBD2 (6 bases each). Germline assignment: CDR1 SGHNT and CDR2 YYREEE (reference sequence). This CDR3 has 15 residues. The V end was cut by 3 bases, the J end by 4 bases, with 17 bases between. This chain's CDR3 is CASSYQGTAAYEQYF. The CDR3 DNA reads as TGTGCCAGCAGCTACCAGGGGACTGCCGCTTACGAGCAGTACTTC.

The rearrangement links TRBV5-4 to TRBJ2-7; 9 bases fit TRBD1. With 0 bases clipped from V and 2 bases from J, the junction kept 0 bases outside the gene matches. The CDR3 contains 14 residues. Germline V lookup: CDR1 SGHNT, CDR2 YYREEE (reference sequence). The CDR3, as DNA: TGTGCCAGCAGCTTGGACAGGGGGCCCTACGAGCAGTACTTC. Translation gives CASSLDRGPYEQYF.

The chain combines TRBV18 with TRBJ2-1, with TRBD2 matching 12 bases. Trimming took 2 bases from V and 6 from J; bases not matched to a gene: 11. This CDR3 has 18 residues. The germline V gene encodes CDR1 KGHSH and CDR2 LQKENI. The CDR3 sequence: CASSPVFSPSGGANEQFF. CDR3 in DNA: TGTGCCAGCTCACCAGTCTTTTCCCCTAGCGGGGGGGCCAATGAGCAGTTCTTC.

This clone has just a few counts. V is TRBV6-5 and J is TRBJ1-6; 8 positions match TRBD1. Germline CDR1 and CDR2: MNHEY and SVGAGI. V lost 7 bases and J lost 14; bases outside the gene matches: 7. The CDR3 sequence is 12 residues long. CDR3 residues: CASKQGGRTLHF. The CDR3 bases are TGTGCCAGCAAACAGGGGGGTCGAACCCTCCACTTT.